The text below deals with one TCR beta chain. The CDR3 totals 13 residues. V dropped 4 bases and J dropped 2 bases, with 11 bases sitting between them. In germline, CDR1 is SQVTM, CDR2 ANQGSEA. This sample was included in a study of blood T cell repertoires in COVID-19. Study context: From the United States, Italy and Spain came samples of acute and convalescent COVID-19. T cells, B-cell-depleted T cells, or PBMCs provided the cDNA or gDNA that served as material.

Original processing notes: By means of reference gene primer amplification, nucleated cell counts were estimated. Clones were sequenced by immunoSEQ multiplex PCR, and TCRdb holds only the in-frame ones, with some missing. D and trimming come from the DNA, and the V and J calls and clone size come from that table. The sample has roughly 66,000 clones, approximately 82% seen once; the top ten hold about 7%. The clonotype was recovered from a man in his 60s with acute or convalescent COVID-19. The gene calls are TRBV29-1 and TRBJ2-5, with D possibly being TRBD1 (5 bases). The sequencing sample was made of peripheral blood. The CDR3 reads CSVGQGRQETQYF. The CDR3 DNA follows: TGCAGCGTTGGTCAGGGCAGGCAAGAGACCCAGTACTTC.